Reported below is one T cell receptor beta chain. Semi-nested PCR with Nested Universal Primer A followed constant-region reverse priming of full-length variable regions. TCRdb reprocessed the 5' RACE reads with MiXCR, giving one entry per CDR3 protein. The sample carries about 64,000 distinct CDR3 sequences, 22% recorded once. CDR1 is SGHTA, CDR2 FQGNSA, per germline. The V end was cut by 4 bases, the J end by 4 bases, with 13 bases between. The CDR3 consists of 14 residues. The source of this sequence is a female donor with breast cancer. The genes are TRBV7-2 and TRBJ1-1; no definite D call. The sequenced sample consisted of memory CD4+ T cells sorted from a lymph node. Subset meaning: memory CD4+ T cells, CD4+CD45RO+CD25-. CDR3 region: CASSSGRGSTEAFF. The DNA of the CDR3 is TGTGCCAGCAGCTCCGGACGGGGAAGCACTGAAGCTTTCTTT.